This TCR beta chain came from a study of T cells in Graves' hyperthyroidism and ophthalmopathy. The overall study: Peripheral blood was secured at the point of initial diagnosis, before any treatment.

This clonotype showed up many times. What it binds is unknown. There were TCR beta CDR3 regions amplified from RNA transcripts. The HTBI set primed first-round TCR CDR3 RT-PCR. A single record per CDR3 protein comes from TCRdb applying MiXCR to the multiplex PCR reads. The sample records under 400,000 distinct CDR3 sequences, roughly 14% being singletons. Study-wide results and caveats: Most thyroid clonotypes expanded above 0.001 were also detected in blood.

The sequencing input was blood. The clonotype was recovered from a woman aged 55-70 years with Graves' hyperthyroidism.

The CDR3 spells CASSQDSTAGQYF. CDR3 DNA: TGTGCCAGCAGTCAGGACTCAACGGCGGGGCAGTATTTT. J is TRBJ2-3 and V is TRBV12-3 or TRBV12-4; tentatively, D is TRBD2 (5 bases). CDR3 length equals 13 residues. V was shortened by 5 bases and J by 11 bases, with 17 bases between the two germline ends.